This T cell receptor (beta chain) derives from a study of shared clonotypes between healthy human individuals. Libraries were prepared by immunoSEQ multiplex PCR; TCRdb keeps only in-frame clonotypes and omits some of them. Of a few hundred thousand clones in the sample, around 97% were seen once. The CDR3 is 11 amino acids. The germline CDR1 and CDR2 sequences are SGDLS and YYNGEE. V gave up 4 bases and J gave up 5 bases, with 5 bases separating them. The receptor was isolated from a woman under 40 in good health. The sequenced sample was naive CD4+ T cells sorted from blood. The subset was: CD45RA+ positively selected. The chain employs TRBV9 and TRBJ2-3; D unresolved. The CDR3 region is CASSSGDTQYF. The CDR3, as DNA: TGTGCCAGCAGCTCCGGAGATACGCAGTATTTT.